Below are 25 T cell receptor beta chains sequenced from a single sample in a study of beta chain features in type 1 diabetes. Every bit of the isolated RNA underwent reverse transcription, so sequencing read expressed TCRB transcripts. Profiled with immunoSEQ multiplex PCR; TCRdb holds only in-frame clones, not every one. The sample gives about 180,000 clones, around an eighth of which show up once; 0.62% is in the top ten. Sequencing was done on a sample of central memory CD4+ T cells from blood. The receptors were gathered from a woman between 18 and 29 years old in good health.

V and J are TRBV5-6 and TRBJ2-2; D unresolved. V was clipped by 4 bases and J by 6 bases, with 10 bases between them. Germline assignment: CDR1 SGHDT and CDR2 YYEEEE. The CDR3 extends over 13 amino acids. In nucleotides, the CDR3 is TGTGCCAGCAGCCGCGAGATCGCCGGGGAGCTGTTTTTT. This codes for CASSREIAGELFF.

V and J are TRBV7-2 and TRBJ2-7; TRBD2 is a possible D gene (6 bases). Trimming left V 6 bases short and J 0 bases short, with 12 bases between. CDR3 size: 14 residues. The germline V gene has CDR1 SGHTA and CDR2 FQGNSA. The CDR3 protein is CASRPLAHSYEQYF. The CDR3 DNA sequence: TGTGCCAGCAGACCACTAGCTCACTCCTACGAGCAGTACTTC.

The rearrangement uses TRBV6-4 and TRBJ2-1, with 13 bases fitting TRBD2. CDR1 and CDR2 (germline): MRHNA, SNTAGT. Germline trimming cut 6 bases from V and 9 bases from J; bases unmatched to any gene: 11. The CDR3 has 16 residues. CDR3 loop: CASSDRTSGRDPEQFF. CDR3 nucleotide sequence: TGTGCCAGCAGCGACCGGACTAGCGGGAGAGATCCTGAGCAGTTCTTC.

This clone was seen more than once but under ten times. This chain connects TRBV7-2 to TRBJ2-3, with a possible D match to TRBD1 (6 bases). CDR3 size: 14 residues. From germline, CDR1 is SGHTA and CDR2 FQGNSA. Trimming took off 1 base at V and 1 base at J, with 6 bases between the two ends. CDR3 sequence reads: CASSLDRGTDTQYF. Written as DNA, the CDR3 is TGTGCCAGCAGCTTAGACAGGGGCACAGATACGCAGTATTTT.

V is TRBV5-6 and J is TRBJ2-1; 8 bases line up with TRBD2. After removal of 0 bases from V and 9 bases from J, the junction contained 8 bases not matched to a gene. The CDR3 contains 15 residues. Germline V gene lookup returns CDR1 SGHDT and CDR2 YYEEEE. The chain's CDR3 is CASSLVGSGTGEQFF. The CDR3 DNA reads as TGTGCCAGCAGCTTGGTAGGTAGCGGGACGGGTGAGCAGTTCTTC.

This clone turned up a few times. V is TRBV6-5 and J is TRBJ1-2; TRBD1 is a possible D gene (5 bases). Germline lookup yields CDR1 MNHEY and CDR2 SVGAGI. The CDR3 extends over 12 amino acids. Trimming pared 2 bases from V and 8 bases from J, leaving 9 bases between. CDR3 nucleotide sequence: TGTGCCAGCAGTTACCCCAGGGAAGGCTACACCTTC. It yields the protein CASSYPREGYTF.

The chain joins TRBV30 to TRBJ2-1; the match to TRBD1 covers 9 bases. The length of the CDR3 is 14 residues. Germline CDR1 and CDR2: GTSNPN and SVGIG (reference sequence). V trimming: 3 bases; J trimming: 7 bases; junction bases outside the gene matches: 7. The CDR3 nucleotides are TGTGCCTGGAGCACCGGGACAGGGAAGAATGAGCAGTTCTTC. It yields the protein CAWSTGTGKNEQFF.

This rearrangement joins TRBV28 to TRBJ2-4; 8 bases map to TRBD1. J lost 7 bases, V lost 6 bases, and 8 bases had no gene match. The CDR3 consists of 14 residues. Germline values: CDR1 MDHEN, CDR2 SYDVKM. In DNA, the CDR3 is TGTGCCAGCAGCCCTCGGACAGGGATGAACATTCAGTACTTC. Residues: CASSPRTGMNIQYF.

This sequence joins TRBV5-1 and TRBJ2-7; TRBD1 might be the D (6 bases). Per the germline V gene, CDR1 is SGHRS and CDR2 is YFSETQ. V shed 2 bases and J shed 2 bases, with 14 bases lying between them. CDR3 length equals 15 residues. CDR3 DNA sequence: TGCGCCAGCAGCTTTCAATCCGGGACAACCTACGAGCAGTACTTC. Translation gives CASSFQSGTTYEQYF.

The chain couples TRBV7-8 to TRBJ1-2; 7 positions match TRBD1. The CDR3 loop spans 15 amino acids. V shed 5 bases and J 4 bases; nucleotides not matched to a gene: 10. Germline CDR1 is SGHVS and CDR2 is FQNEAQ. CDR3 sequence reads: CASSVGTASLYGYTF. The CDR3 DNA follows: TGTGCCAGCAGCGTAGGGACAGCGAGTCTCTATGGCTACACCTTC.

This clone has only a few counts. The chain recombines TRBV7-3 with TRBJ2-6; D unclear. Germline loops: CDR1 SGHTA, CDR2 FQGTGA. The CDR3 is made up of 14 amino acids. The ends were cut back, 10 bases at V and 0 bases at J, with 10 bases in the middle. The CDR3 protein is CATGASSGANVLTF. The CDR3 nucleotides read TGTGCCACCGGAGCGAGCTCTGGGGCCAACGTCCTGACTTTC.

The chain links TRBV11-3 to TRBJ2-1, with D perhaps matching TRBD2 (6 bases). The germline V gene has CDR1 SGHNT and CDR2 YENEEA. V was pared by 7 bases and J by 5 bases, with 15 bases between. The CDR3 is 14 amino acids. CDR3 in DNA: TGTGCCAGCAACTCCGGGACTGGGCACAATGAGCAGTTCTTC. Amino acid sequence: CASNSGTGHNEQFF.

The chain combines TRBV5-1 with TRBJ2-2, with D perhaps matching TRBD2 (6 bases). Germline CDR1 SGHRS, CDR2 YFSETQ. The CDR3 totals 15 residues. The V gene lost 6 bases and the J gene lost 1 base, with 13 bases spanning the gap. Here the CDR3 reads CASKGGVENTGELFF. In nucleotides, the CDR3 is TGCGCCAGCAAGGGCGGGGTCGAGAACACCGGGGAGCTGTTTTTT.

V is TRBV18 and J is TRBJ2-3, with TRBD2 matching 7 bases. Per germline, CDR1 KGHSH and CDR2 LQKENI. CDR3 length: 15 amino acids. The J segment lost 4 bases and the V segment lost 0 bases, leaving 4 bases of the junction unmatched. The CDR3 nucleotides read TGTGCCAGCTCACCACCGACTAGCTTGGCAGATACGCAGTATTTT. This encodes CASSPPTSLADTQYF.

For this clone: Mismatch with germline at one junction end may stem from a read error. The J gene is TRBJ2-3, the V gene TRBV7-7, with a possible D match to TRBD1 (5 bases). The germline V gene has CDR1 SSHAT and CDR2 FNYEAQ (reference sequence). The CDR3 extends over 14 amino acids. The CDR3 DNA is TGTGCTAGCAGCGCGGACATACCGAGCGATACGCAGTATTTT. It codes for CASSADIPSDTQYF.

The CDR3 nucleotides read TGTGCCAGCTCACCGGGGCCGAACACTGAAGCTTTCTTT. Translating it yields CASSPGPNTEAFF. V and J are TRBV18 and TRBJ1-1, with D tentatively TRBD1 (5 bases). Trimming shortened V by 3 bases and J by 1 base, and 6 bases separated the two germline ends. CDR1 is KGHSH and CDR2 is LQKENI in the germline V gene. CDR3 length: 13 amino acids.

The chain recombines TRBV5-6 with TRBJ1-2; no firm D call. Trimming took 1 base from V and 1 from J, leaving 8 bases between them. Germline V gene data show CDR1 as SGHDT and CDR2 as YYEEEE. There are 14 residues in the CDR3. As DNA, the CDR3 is TGTGCCAGCAGCTTGAGGCAGGTTAACTATGGCTACACCTTC. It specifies CASSLRQVNYGYTF.

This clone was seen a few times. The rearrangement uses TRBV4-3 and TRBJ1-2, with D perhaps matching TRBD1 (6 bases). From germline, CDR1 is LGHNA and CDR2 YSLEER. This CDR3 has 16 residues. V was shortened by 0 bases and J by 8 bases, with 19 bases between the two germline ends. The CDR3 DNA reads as TGCGCCAGCAGCCAAGAAGTTGTAGGGGGGGCGGGAGGCTACACCTTC. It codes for CASSQEVVGGAGGYTF.

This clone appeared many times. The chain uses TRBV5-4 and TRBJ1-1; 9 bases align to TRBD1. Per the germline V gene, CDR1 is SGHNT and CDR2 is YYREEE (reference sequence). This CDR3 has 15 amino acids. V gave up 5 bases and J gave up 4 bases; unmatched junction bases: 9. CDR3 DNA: TGTGCCAGCAGTCGGGACAGGGAAAGGGTCACTGAAGCTTTCTTT. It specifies CASSRDRERVTEAFF. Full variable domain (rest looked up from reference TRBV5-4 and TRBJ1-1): ETGVTQSPTHLIKTRGQQVTLRCSSQSGHNTVSWYQQALGQGPQFIFQYYREEENGRGNFPPRFSGLQFPNYSSELNVNALELDDSALYLCASSRDRERVTEAFFGQGTRLTVV.

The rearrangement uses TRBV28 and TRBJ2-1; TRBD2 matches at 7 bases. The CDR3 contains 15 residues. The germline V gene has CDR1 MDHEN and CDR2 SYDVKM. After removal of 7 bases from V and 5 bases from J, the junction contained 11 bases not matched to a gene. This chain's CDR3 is CASIAGAVGHNEQFF. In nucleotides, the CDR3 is TGTGCCAGCATCGCGGGAGCGGTCGGCCACAATGAGCAGTTCTTC.

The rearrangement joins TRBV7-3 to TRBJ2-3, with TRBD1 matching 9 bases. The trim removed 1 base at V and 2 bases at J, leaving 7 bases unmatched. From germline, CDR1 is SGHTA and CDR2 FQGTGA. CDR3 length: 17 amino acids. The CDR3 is CASSLRGQGFLTDTQYF. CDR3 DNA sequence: TGTGCCAGCAGCTTAAGGGGACAGGGTTTTCTCACAGATACGCAGTATTTT.

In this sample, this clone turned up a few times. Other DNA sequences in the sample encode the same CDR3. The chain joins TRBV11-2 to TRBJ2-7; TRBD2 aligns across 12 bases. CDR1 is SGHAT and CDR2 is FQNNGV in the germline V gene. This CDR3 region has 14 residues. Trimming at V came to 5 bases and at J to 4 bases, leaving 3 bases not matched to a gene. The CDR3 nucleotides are TGTGCCAGCAGCCTGACTAGCGGGAGATACGAGCAGTACTTC. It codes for CASSLTSGRYEQYF.

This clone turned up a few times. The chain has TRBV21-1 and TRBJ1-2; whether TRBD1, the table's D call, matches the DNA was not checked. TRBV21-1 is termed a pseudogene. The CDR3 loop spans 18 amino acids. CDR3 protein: CASSKAQGTGDRGYGYTF. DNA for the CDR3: TGTGCCAGCAGCAAAGCGCAGGGGACAGGGGACCGCGGCTATGGCTACACCTTC.

Here the CDR3 reads CASSFTGAVTEAFF. For the CDR3, the DNA is TGCGCCAGCAGCTTCACTGGGGCCGTCACTGAAGCTTTCTTT. The chain is built from TRBV5-1 and TRBJ1-1; the D gene is possibly TRBD1 (5 bases). The CDR3 has 14 amino acids. CDR1 is SGHRS, CDR2 YFSETQ, per germline. Deletions cut 2 bases from V and 4 bases from J, with 12 bases between.

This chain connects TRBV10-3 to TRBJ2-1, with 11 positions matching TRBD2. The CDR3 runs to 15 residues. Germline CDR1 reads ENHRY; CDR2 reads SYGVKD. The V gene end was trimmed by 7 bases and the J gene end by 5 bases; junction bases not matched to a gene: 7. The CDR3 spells CAITPSGRSNNEQFF. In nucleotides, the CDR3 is TGTGCCATCACCCCTAGCGGGAGGTCCAACAATGAGCAGTTCTTC.